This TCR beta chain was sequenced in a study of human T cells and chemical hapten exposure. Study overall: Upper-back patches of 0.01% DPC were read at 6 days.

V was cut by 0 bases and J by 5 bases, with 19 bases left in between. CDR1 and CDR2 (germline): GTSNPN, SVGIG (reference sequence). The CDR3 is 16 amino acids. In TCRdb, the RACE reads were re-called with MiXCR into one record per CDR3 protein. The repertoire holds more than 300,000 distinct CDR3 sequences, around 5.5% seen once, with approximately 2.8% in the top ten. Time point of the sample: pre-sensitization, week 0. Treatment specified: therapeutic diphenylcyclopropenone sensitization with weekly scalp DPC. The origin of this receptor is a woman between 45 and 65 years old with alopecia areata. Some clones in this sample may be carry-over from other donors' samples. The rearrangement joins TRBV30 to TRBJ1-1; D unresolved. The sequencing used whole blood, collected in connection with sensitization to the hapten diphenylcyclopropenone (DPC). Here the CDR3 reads CAWSVNGPQISTEAFF. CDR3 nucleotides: TGTGCCTGGAGTGTAAATGGTCCACAGATCAGTACTGAAGCTTTCTTT.